The present entry profiles one T cell receptor (beta chain) with its context. Its antigen is as yet unknown. Germline-derived CDR1 and CDR2 are SGHVS and FNYEAQ. This CDR3 contains 13 residues. V shed 3 bases and J shed 9 bases, with 12 bases lying between them. This record belongs to a study of siplizumab effects on memory and regulatory T cells. Findings of the study overall: Left unconfirmed was the suppressive function of proliferating Tregs from siplizumab cultures. Of the proliferating CD4+ or CD8+ clones, roughly 80-95% lacked a naive or memory phenotype that could be assigned. Siplizumab led to significantly less abundant alloreactive sequences that could be traced back to unstimulated CD4+ memory cells.

Some clones are missing from TCRdb's copy, which holds only in-frame ones; the method was immunoSEQ multiplex PCR. The sample includes fewer than 120,000 clones, roughly 89% of them seen just once. The clonotype comes from a human donor in good health. The sequencing sample was made of CD4+ T cells sorted from blood. The chain is built from TRBV7-6 and TRBJ2-1; D unresolved. The CDR3 loop reads CASSFPAITEQFF. The CDR3 DNA reads as TGTGCCAGCAGCTTCCCGGCGATCACTGAGCAGTTCTTC.